This T cell receptor (beta chain) was obtained from a study of OX40 agonist ivuxolimab in advanced cancers. Study in general: Anti-PD-1, anti-PD-L1 or anti-CTLA-4 therapy given earlier was allowed, and approximately 40% had some. General study points: Low levels of normalized T-cell clonal expansion also appeared in some nonresponders. At 0.1 to 3.0 mg/kg and by week 6, CD4+ and CD8+ T cells in the blood had expanded clonally.

The repertoire was sequenced with immunoSEQ multiplex PCR; TCRdb's copy has only in-frame clones and lacks some. The sample shows over 80,000 clones, 90% to 95% of them seen only once. The CDR3 is 16 residues long. Unmatched junction bases numbered 12, after V lost 4 bases and J lost 4 bases. Germline loops: CDR1 SGHRS, CDR2 YFSETQ. In regard to this clone: The target antigen is unknown.

This chain connects TRBV5-1 to TRBJ2-5, with 8 positions matching TRBD1. The source is an adult with an advanced solid tumor such as melanoma, head and neck, liver or kidney cancer. The sequencing used CD4+ or CD8+ T cells sorted from blood, collected in a trial of the OX40 agonist ivuxolimab. CDR3 in amino acids: CASSAHGTGVRETQYF. The CDR3 DNA sequence: TGCGCCAGCAGCGCTCACGGGACAGGAGTCCGAGAGACCCAGTACTTC.